Detailed here is one T cell receptor (beta chain). This receptor's antigen is unknown. No base qualities exist here, and no much larger clone lies one base off it. Each patient's primary melanoma had been surgically resected and was viewed as potentially curable, though still at risk of metastatic recurrence. Reading the germline V gene gives CDR1 SGHVS and CDR2 FNYEAQ. V and J lose 1 base and 5 bases, and a span of 9 bases separates them. Including cysteine and phenylalanine, the CDR3 has 14 amino acids. Only CDR3 DNA is held: 42 bases, read in frame from base 1. To prepare the library, the immunoSEQ multiplex PCR assay was applied. Primary melanoma tumor tissue was subjected to high-throughput sequencing of the T-cell receptor beta chain. As for the original processing: The repertoire analyses covered TCRB CDR3 sharing between samples and the distribution of insertions and deletions. A gradient-boosted model ranked the predictive value of the T-cell fraction against histopathological variables. TCRdb took over this immuneACCESS table, retaining in-frame rearrangements with V and J assigned. Such tables are incomplete; in checked studies, under half of the missing clones stem from an unresolved V gene, and the remainder is unexplained. For V, J and clone size, that table is used; D and trimming come from the DNA. The sample profile shows hundreds of clones; 85% to 90% of them were found once. Approximately 9.1% of the sample rests with the top ten.

The source of the sample is a study of primary melanoma T cells and metastatic recurrence (TCRdb year 2020). Describing the broader study: The cohort was made up of about 200 primary melanomas of stage T2 to T4, with thickness greater than 1 mm. Histopathological grading of tumor-infiltrating lymphocytes was compared with the T-cell fraction derived from sequencing. The study examined whether T-cell fraction and T-cell repertoire clonality in primary melanoma tumors predicted patient outcome. The T-cell fraction measured by TCR beta sequencing was weighed against progression-free survival, the clinical outcome chosen for the comparison. Broad study findings and their caveats: A T-cell fraction above 20% appeared protective regardless of ulceration status, mitotic rate or nodal disease. An effective T-cell-mediated antitumor response in primary melanoma was presented by the authors only as a suggestion rather than as a demonstrated mechanism. Compared with adding any other histopathological variable to tumor thickness, adding T-cell fraction reportedly produced a bigger improvement in progression-free survival prediction. The tumor T-cell fraction reportedly predicted progression-free survival independently of thickness, ulceration, mitotic rate and age.

The chain is made from TRBV7-6 and TRBJ1-5; the D gene is not confidently resolved. The sample consisted of melanoma tumor tissue. The sequence derives from a human donor with melanoma. The CDR3 reads CASSLVSGDQPQHF. Read as DNA, the sequence is TGTGCCAGCAGCTTAGTTTCCGGGGATCAGCCCCAGCATTTT. Beyond the CDR3, the reference TRBV7-6 and TRBJ1-5 genes provide the residues; the full variable domain reads: GAGVSQSPRYKVTKRGQDVALRCDPISGHVSLYWYRQALGQGPEFLTYFNYEAQQDKSGLPNDRFSAERPEGSISTLTIQRTEQRDSAMYRCASSLVSGDQPQHFGDGTRLSIL.